The next 25 T cell receptor beta chains were all read from a single sample in a study of cytomegalovirus exposure and HLA in healthy donors. The study ran its PCR with 60 Vbeta and 13 Jbeta primers. Assay used: immunoSEQ multiplex PCR; TCRdb lists only in-frame clones, some missing. The top ten hold over 20% of the sample, which has tens of thousands of clones, approximately 74% seen once. Sequences were obtained from PBMCs. These receptor sequences come from a woman in her twenties or thirties in good health and CMV-seropositive.

This clone came up once. The gene calls are TRBV2 and TRBJ1-2, with TRBD1 matching 7 bases. CDR1 is SNHLY, CDR2 FYNNEI, per germline. J was trimmed by 8 bases and V by 4 bases; bases with no gene match: 7. This CDR3 comprises 13 residues. The CDR3: CASSVDRSMGYTF. DNA for the CDR3: TGTGCCAGCAGTGTGGACAGGTCTATGGGCTACACCTTC.

The chain carries TRBV27 and TRBJ2-7, with TRBD1 matching 7 bases. CDR1 and CDR2 (germline): MNHEY, SMNVEV (reference sequence). The CDR3 covers 14 residues. Trimming took 4 bases from V and 0 from J; bases not matched to a gene: 3. Here the CDR3 DNA reads TGTGCCAGCAGTTCCCGACAGGGCTCCTACGAGCAGTACTTC. This codes for CASSSRQGSYEQYF.

This clone was observed once. The V gene is TRBV25-1, the J gene TRBJ1-2; a weak D match, TRBD1 (5 bases). The CDR3 covers 14 residues. Germline assignment: CDR1 MGHDK and CDR2 SYGVNS. Trimming stripped 3 bases from V and 8 bases from J, with 16 bases between. The CDR3 sequence: CASSDPRGTWGYTF. The DNA of the CDR3 is TGTGCCAGCAGTGACCCTAGGGGAACCTGGGGCTACACCTTC.

The chain carries TRBV7-2 and TRBJ2-3, with no clear D. Trimming pared 3 bases from V and 7 bases from J, leaving 8 bases between. The germline V gene has CDR1 SGHTA and CDR2 FQGNSA. The CDR3 is 12 residues long. CDR3 residues: CASSFLRHTQYF. The CDR3 region has the DNA TGTGCCAGCAGCTTTTTGCGCCATACGCAGTATTTT.

This chain uses TRBV6-1 with TRBJ1-1; D might be TRBD1 (6 bases). The CDR3 runs to 14 residues. CDR1 MNHNS and CDR2 SASEGT come from the germline V gene. Deletions cut 0 bases from V and 3 bases from J, with 8 bases between. The CDR3 sequence is CASSEAAGDTEAFF. In DNA, the CDR3 is TGTGCCAGCAGTGAAGCGGCAGGGGACACTGAAGCTTTCTTT.

CDR3 DNA sequence: TGTGCCAGCAGAGCTTGGACAGCAACTAATGAAAAACTGTTTTTT. Translated: CASRAWTATNEKLFF. This chain links TRBV2 with TRBJ1-4; D possibly corresponds to TRBD1 (6 bases). CDR1 is SNHLY and CDR2 is FYNNEI in the germline V gene. The CDR3 is 15 amino acids. Trimming stripped 6 bases from V and 0 bases from J, with 11 bases between.

The J gene is TRBJ2-1, the V gene TRBV2; 8 nucleotides match TRBD1. CDR3 length: 14 residues. Germline lookup yields CDR1 SNHLY and CDR2 FYNNEI. Germline trimming cut 6 bases from V and 3 bases from J; bases unmatched to any gene: 4. CDR3 in DNA: TGTGCCAGCAGGCCCGGACAGGGCTACAATGAGCAGTTCTTC. Protein sequence: CASRPGQGYNEQFF.

The chain couples TRBV10-1 to TRBJ2-5; 15 nucleotides align to TRBD2. The CDR3 length is 12 residues. Unmatched junction bases numbered 1, after V lost 8 bases and J lost 9 bases. The V gene's germline CDR1 is WNHNN and CDR2 SYGVQD (reference sequence). The CDR3 nucleotides are TGCGCCAGCGGACTAGCGGGAGGGCCCCAGTACTTC. As protein: CASGLAGGPQYF.

CDR3 nucleotide sequence: TGTGCCAGCGCCAGCGCACAAGCGGGAAGGACCGGGGAGCTGTTTTTT. Translation: CASASAQAGRTGELFF. V and J are TRBV5-4 and TRBJ2-2; 7 positions match TRBD2. This CDR3 contains 16 residues. V shed 7 bases and J 5 bases; nucleotides not matched to a gene: 14. The germline V gene encodes CDR1 SGHNT and CDR2 YYREEE (reference sequence).

The chain couples TRBV4-2 to TRBJ2-7; TRBD2 matches at 8 bases. The junction had 5 bases not matched to a gene; V was cut back by 0 bases and J by 4 bases. This CDR3 spans 15 amino acids. Germline V lookup: CDR1 LGHNA, CDR2 YNFKEQ. The CDR3 nucleotides read TGTGCCAGCAGCCAAGAACGGGCGGGAGGATACGAGCAGTACTTC. It encodes CASSQERAGGYEQYF.

A few counts support this clone. The V gene is TRBV4-2, the J gene TRBJ1-5; maybe TRBD1 (5 bases). The CDR3 totals 14 residues. V was pared by 1 base and J by 3 bases, with 7 bases between. Germline V gives CDR1 LGHNA, CDR2 YNFKEQ. Written as DNA, the CDR3 is TGTGCCAGCAGCCAAGCGACAGCCAATCAGCCCCAGCATTTT. Translation gives CASSQATANQPQHF.

The chain links TRBV6-9 to TRBJ2-7; D gene ambiguous. CDR1 and CDR2 from the germline V gene are MNHGY and SVAAGI. The CDR3 has 12 residues. The germline V and J ends were trimmed by 5 bases and 6 bases, with 11 bases remaining between them. This CDR3 is CASSPPPLEQYF. For the CDR3, the DNA is TGTGCCAGCAGTCCCCCCCCTCTCGAGCAGTACTTC.

Ten or more counts support this clone. The chain combines TRBV7-3 with TRBJ2-7, with D unresolved. Germline V CDR1 and CDR2: SGHTA, FQGTGA. V was shortened by 8 bases and J by 3 bases, with 11 bases between the two germline ends. The CDR3 contains 12 residues. The CDR3 region is CASVVEDYEQYF. The CDR3 DNA reads as TGTGCCAGCGTTGTTGAGGACTACGAGCAGTACTTC.

The chain is built from TRBV7-2 and TRBJ1-5, with D perhaps matching TRBD1 (6 bases). Germline-derived CDR1 and CDR2 are SGHTA and FQGNSA. This CDR3 region has 13 residues. V lost 1 base and J lost 9, with 10 bases in between. CDR3 in amino acids: CASSLGTGPPQHF. In DNA form, the CDR3 reads TGTGCCAGCAGCTTAGGCACAGGGCCGCCCCAGCATTTT.

The V and J genes are TRBV30 and TRBJ2-2; D unclear. With 3 bases removed from V and 2 bases from J, the gap between germline ends came to 13 bases. The CDR3 is 15 amino acids. The V gene's germline CDR1 is GTSNPN and CDR2 SVGIG (reference sequence). The CDR3 spells CAWRVPGRNTGELFF. CDR3 in DNA: TGTGCCTGGAGGGTTCCGGGTCGTAACACCGGGGAGCTGTTTTTT.

The chain employs TRBV18 and TRBJ1-1, with 9 bases fitting TRBD1. Germline V CDR1 and CDR2: KGHSH, LQKENI. With 1 base clipped from V and 1 base from J, the junction kept 4 bases outside the gene matches. CDR3 length: 16 residues. The CDR3 DNA follows: TGTGCCAGCTCACCACAAGTGACAGGGGGGAACACTGAAGCTTTCTTT. Translated, it gives CASSPQVTGGNTEAFF.

The gene calls are TRBV9 and TRBJ1-2, with D maybe TRBD1 (6 bases). The germline V and J ends were trimmed by 3 bases and 7 bases, with 13 bases remaining between them. The CDR3 sequence is 13 residues long. Looked up from germline, CDR1 is SGDLS and CDR2 is YYNGEE. CDR3 loop: CASSDREGPGYTF. The CDR3 DNA sequence: TGTGCCAGCAGCGACAGGGAAGGGCCTGGCTACACCTTC.

This clone was seen a few times. The chain couples TRBV5-1 to TRBJ1-4; D is unresolved. This CDR3 is 15 amino acids long. Germline V gives CDR1 SGHRS, CDR2 YFSETQ. The ends were cut back, 0 bases at V and 5 bases at J, with 11 bases in the middle. For the CDR3, the DNA is TGCGCCAGCAGCTTGGCGCCCGTCGGGAATGAAAAACTGTTTTTT. Its translation: CASSLAPVGNEKLFF.

This chain joins TRBV7-9 and TRBJ1-1; no firm D call. Trimming left V 1 base short and J 2 bases short, with 8 bases between. The CDR3 is 14 amino acids. Per the germline V gene, CDR1 is SEHNR and CDR2 is FQNEAQ (reference sequence). The CDR3 here is CASSLDSPNTEAFF. The CDR3 DNA follows: TGTGCCAGCAGCTTAGACAGCCCTAACACTGAAGCTTTCTTT.

The chain couples TRBV7-6 to TRBJ2-7, with D possibly matching TRBD1 (5 bases). This CDR3 region has 14 residues. Between the trimmed V and J ends, which lost 1 base and 3 bases, there was a span of 10 bases. Germline V gene sequence: CDR1 SGHVS, CDR2 FNYEAQ. In DNA form, the CDR3 reads TGTGCCAGCAGCTTAGGTACAGGTTTCTACGAGCAGTACTTC. Protein: CASSLGTGFYEQYF.

In this sample, this clone turned up a few times. The chain is built from TRBV4-3 and TRBJ1-1; 8 nucleotides agree with TRBD1. Germline V gives CDR1 LGHNA, CDR2 YSLEER. The CDR3 runs 16 residues. The trim removed 0 bases at V and 4 bases at J, leaving 7 bases unmatched. The CDR3 DNA reads TGCGCCAGCAGCCAAGATGCACGAACAGGGGGCACTGAAGCTTTCTTT. Amino acids: CASSQDARTGGTEAFF.

The chain couples TRBV6-5 to TRBJ1-1; 7 bases are a match to TRBD1. The CDR3 has 16 amino acids. Germline V gene data show CDR1 as MNHEY and CDR2 as SVGAGI. With V trimmed by 2 bases and J by 1 base, 7 bases remained unmatched. The CDR3 sequence: CASSYRPGQPNTEAFF. DNA of the CDR3: TGTGCCAGCAGTTACCGGCCGGGACAGCCGAACACTGAAGCTTTCTTT.

CDR3: CASSEGHYSEAFF. DNA for the CDR3: TGTGCCAGCAGCGAGGGACACTACTCTGAAGCTTTCTTT. The rearrangement links TRBV9 to TRBJ1-1, with D tentatively TRBD1 (6 bases). CDR1 and CDR2 from the germline V gene are SGDLS and YYNGEE. V lost 3 bases, J lost 6 bases, and 12 bases lay in between. The length of the CDR3 is 13 residues.

The V gene is TRBV7-9, the J gene TRBJ2-7; perhaps TRBD2 as D (6 bases). Trimming removed 5 bases from V and 1 base from J, with 15 bases in between. Per germline, CDR1 SEHNR and CDR2 FQNEAQ (reference sequence). CDR3 size: 15 residues. The CDR3 loop is CASSLIGRGSYEQYF. The CDR3 coding sequence is TGTGCCAGCAGCCTGATAGGTCGGGGGTCCTACGAGCAGTACTTC. The full variable domain, in which reference TRBV7-9 and TRBJ2-7 provide the parts outside the CDR3, is DTGVSQNPRHKITKRGQNVTFRCDPISEHNRLYWYRQTLGQGPEFLTYFQNEAQLEKSRLLSDRFSAERPKGSFSTLEIQRTEQGDSAMYLCASSLIGRGSYEQYFGPGTRLTVT.

The chain uses TRBV5-1 and TRBJ1-1, with TRBD1 identical over 10 bases. CDR3 length: 14 residues. Trimming removed 2 bases from V and 4 bases from J; junction bases left unmatched: 2. Germline V CDR1 and CDR2: SGHRS, YFSETQ. This chain's CDR3 is CASSLGQGGTEAFF. DNA for the CDR3: TGCGCCAGCAGCTTAGGACAGGGGGGCACTGAAGCTTTCTTT.